The present T cell receptor beta chain was sequenced within a study of blood T cell repertoires in COVID-19. Libraries were prepared by immunoSEQ multiplex PCR; TCRdb keeps only in-frame clonotypes and omits some of them. The sample holds just over 300,000 clones; 80% to 90% are singletons and the top ten take roughly 2.3%. Everyone who took part was roughly 18 to 89 years old, and they came from 20 to 25 US areas. Cohort 3 recovery required two negative PCRs, clearance, or symptom resolution. Germline CDR1 and CDR2: SGDLS and YYNGEE. Trimming left V 5 bases short and J 0 bases short, with 9 bases between. The CDR3 covers 14 residues.

The sample taken for sequencing was PBMCs or T cells enriched from blood (not recorded which). The TCR originated in a man aged 30 to 39 who had recovered from COVID-19. V is TRBV9 and J is TRBJ1-3, with unresolved D. The CDR3 DNA reads TGTGCCAGCAGTAGCCGCAGCTCTGGAAACACCATATATTTT. It yields the protein CASSSRSSGNTIYF.